These 7 T cell receptor beta chains were sequenced from one sample in a study of graft-versus-host responses after intestinal transplantation. Data came from immunoSEQ multiplex PCR; TCRdb stores just in-frame clones and leaves some out. The sample has 45,000 to 55,000 clones, 91% seen once. Sequenced here: PBMCs, sampled around 95 weeks after intestinal transplant. The origin of the receptors is a human patient who received an intestinal transplant, so some T cells may come from the graft donor.

The chain carries TRBV27 and TRBJ1-1; no clear D gene. The CDR3 runs 13 residues. V was trimmed by 2 bases and J by 3 bases, leaving 7 bases between them. From germline, CDR1 is MNHEY and CDR2 SMNVEV (reference sequence). CDR3 region: CASSLQVYTEAFF. As DNA, the CDR3 is TGTGCCAGCAGTTTACAGGTTTACACTGAAGCTTTCTTT.

The chain joins TRBV7-9 to TRBJ1-2; 12 bases are a match to TRBD1. CDR1 SEHNR and CDR2 FQNEAQ come from the germline V gene (reference sequence). The CDR3 has 17 residues. V lost 4 bases and J lost 4; bases outside the gene matches: 10. The CDR3 spells CASSWGDRGRTGYGYTF. In DNA, the CDR3 is TGTGCCAGCAGCTGGGGGGACAGGGGGCGCACGGGCTATGGCTACACCTTC.

The CDR3 nucleotides are TGTGCCAGCAGCTTAGGGGACGCCGAATCCGGTGGCTACACCTTC. Translating it yields CASSLGDAESGGYTF. This chain uses TRBV13 with TRBJ1-2; D uncertain. CDR1 PRHDT and CDR2 FYEKMQ come from the germline V gene (reference sequence). Trimming left V 0 bases short and J 7 bases short, with 15 bases between. CDR3 length equals 15 residues.

The J gene is TRBJ2-2, the V gene TRBV11-1; tentatively, D is TRBD1 (5 bases). The V end was cut by 5 bases, the J end by 3 bases, with 22 bases between. CDR1 and CDR2 (germline): SGHAT, FQDESV (reference sequence). The CDR3 totals 18 residues. The CDR3 sequence is CASSIGAGKVMDTGELFF. Written as DNA, the CDR3 is TGTGCCAGCAGCATAGGGGCAGGGAAGGTAATGGACACCGGGGAGCTGTTTTTT. The full variable domain, its missing parts supplied by reference TRBV11-1 and TRBJ2-2, is EAEVAQSPRYKITEKSQAVAFWCDPISGHATLYWYRQILGQGPELLVQFQDESVVDDSQLPKDRFSAERLKGVDSTLKIQPAELGDSAMYLCASSIGAGKVMDTGELFFGEGSRLTVL.

The rearrangement links TRBV7-3 to TRBJ2-1, with 7 bases that match TRBD1. The germline CDR1 and CDR2 sequences are SGHTA and FQGTGA. The CDR3 sequence is 14 residues long. V was pared by 1 base and J by 9 bases, with 6 bases of the junction left unmatched. The CDR3 DNA sequence: TGTGCCAGCAGCTTAAGGGGACAGTTATGTGAGCAGTTCTTC. This gives the protein CASSLRGQLCEQFF.

This rearrangement joins TRBV7-6 to TRBJ2-2, with D possibly being TRBD1 (6 bases). Trimming left V 3 bases short and J 5 bases short, with 10 bases between. The CDR3 has 14 amino acids. Germline V CDR1 and CDR2: SGHVS, FNYEAQ. The chain's CDR3 is CASSLGRGTGELFF. CDR3 nucleotides: TGTGCCAGCAGCTTGGGCAGGGGTACCGGGGAGCTGTTTTTT.

The sample holds one count of this clone. The rearrangement joins TRBV7-8 to TRBJ1-2; 7 bases agree with TRBD1. The CDR3 consists of 13 residues. Germline V gives CDR1 SGHVS, CDR2 FQNEAQ. Trimming cost V 5 bases and J 8 bases; bases outside gene matches: 8. Written as DNA, the CDR3 is TGTGCCAGCAGCCCCGACAGGGTTGGCGGCTACACCTTC. Protein sequence: CASSPDRVGGYTF.